This T cell receptor (beta chain) was recorded in a study of beta chain features in type 1 diabetes. Broader study findings: Sampled from patients, naive, central memory and Treg TCRB repertoires appeared more similar than those sampled from healthy donors.

Turning to this clone: Its specificity is not known. This same CDR3 is encoded by further DNA sequences in the sample.

Sorted CD4+ subsets: naive, central memory, regulatory, stem cell-like memory (CD45RO/CCR7/CD25/CD127/CD95/CD27 panel). Sorted cells reached over 95% purity in every population. The CDR3 spans 13 residues. The germline gives CDR1 GTSNPN, CDR2 SVGIG (reference sequence). V dropped 8 bases and J dropped 2 bases, with 15 bases sitting between them. Expressed TCRB transcripts were sequenced because the isolated RNA had all been reverse transcribed beforehand. Method: immunoSEQ multiplex PCR; TCRdb's copy keeps in-frame clones and lacks some. This sample carries some 410,000 clones, about an eighth of them seen once, and the ten largest clones take about 0.045%.

The V and J genes are TRBV30 and TRBJ2-5; maybe TRBD1 (5 bases). Sequencing was carried out using naive CD4+ T cells from blood. The sequence came from a woman under 30 in good health. CDR3 loop: CAGAGPAQETQYF. In DNA form, the CDR3 reads TGTGCCGGGGCAGGGCCGGCGCAAGAGACCCAGTACTTC.